These 2 T cell receptor beta chains originate from one sample sequenced in a study of technical replicates of blood from a few donors. Assay used: immunoSEQ multiplex PCR; TCRdb lists only in-frame clones, some missing. This sample yields about 68,000 clones, of which 95% to 98% are seen a single time; 0.25% to 0.35% belongs to the top ten. Source material: T cells isolated from PBMCs. The receptor set was obtained from a human donor in good health.

In its sample, this clone was seen once. This chain uses TRBV6-1 with TRBJ1-5; possible D gene TRBD1, 5 bases. V was shortened by 3 bases and J by 2 bases, with 11 bases between the two germline ends. The CDR3 is made up of 15 amino acids. Germline CDR1 MNHNS, CDR2 SASEGT. The CDR3 sequence is CASSEYLGGNQPQHF. The CDR3 DNA follows: TGTGCCAGCAGTGAGTACTTAGGGGGCAATCAGCCCCAGCATTTT.

The J gene is TRBJ2-7, the V gene TRBV2, with D possibly matching TRBD2 (6 bases). V was clipped by 6 bases and J by 2 bases, with 23 bases between them. Germline V gene data show CDR1 as SNHLY and CDR2 as FYNNEI. The CDR3 loop spans 17 amino acids. CDR3 DNA sequence: TGTGCCAGCAGCCTAGGAGGGCGGACTCCCAGGGCCTACGAGCAGTACTTC. Residues: CASSLGGRTPRAYEQYF. The full variable domain, in which reference TRBV2 and TRBJ2-7 provide the parts outside the CDR3, is EPEVTQTPSHQVTQMGQEVILRCVPISNHLYFYWYRQILGQKVEFLVSFYNNEISEKSEIFDDQFSVERPDGSNFTLKIRSTKLEDSAMYFCASSLGGRTPRAYEQYFGPGTRLTVT.